A single sample gave rise to the 25 T cell receptor beta chains below, sequenced in a study of blood T cell repertoires in COVID-19. Only in-frame clones appear in the TCRdb table, and some are missing; sequencing was by immunoSEQ multiplex PCR. The profile shows some 190,000 clones, 70% to 90% of them singletons. Material for sequencing was peripheral blood. Receptors originate from a human donor with active or convalescent COVID-19. The donor label of this sample is uncertain.

This chain uses TRBV28 with TRBJ2-1; weak D call: TRBD2 (6 bases). Germline assignment: CDR1 MDHEN and CDR2 SYDVKM. V lost 8 bases and J lost 0, with 14 bases in between. This CDR3 is built from 15 residues. The CDR3 coding sequence is TGTGCCAGCTGGTCAGCGGGTCCCTCCTACAATGAGCAGTTCTTC. Amino acid sequence: CASWSAGPSYNEQFF.

The rearrangement uses TRBV7-2 and TRBJ1-1; D perhaps matches TRBD1 (6 bases). V lost 5 bases to trimming and J lost 3 bases, with 16 bases between them. This CDR3 is 15 amino acids long. Germline CDR1 SGHTA, CDR2 FQGNSA. DNA for the CDR3: TGTGCCAGCAGCACAGAGGGACAACTAGACACTGAAGCTTTCTTT. Amino acid sequence: CASSTEGQLDTEAFF.

This chain links TRBV5-1 with TRBJ1-1; unclear D gene. V was trimmed by 0 bases and J by 0 bases, leaving 6 bases between them. In germline, CDR1 is SGHRS, CDR2 YFSETQ. The CDR3 sequence is 14 residues long. The CDR3 nucleotides read TGCGCCAGCAGCTTGGGGGAGATGAACACTGAAGCTTTCTTT. Protein sequence: CASSLGEMNTEAFF.

The chain joins TRBV5-6 to TRBJ2-3; no clear D. The germline V and J ends were trimmed by 4 bases and 1 base, with 7 bases remaining between them. This CDR3 region has 13 residues. Germline V lookup: CDR1 SGHDT, CDR2 YYEEEE. CDR3: CASSPLGTDTQYF. The CDR3 nucleotides are TGTGCCAGCAGCCCATTAGGCACAGATACGCAGTATTTT. Together with reference TRBV5-6 and TRBJ2-3, the CDR3 gives the full variable domain: DAGVTQSPTHLIKTRGQQVTLRCSPKSGHDTVSWYQQALGQGPQFIFQYYEEEERQRGNFPDRFSGHQFPNYSSELNVNALLLGDSALYLCASSPLGTDTQYFGPGTRLTVL.

A single count supports this clone. The genes are TRBV11-2 and TRBJ2-2; 8 nucleotides agree with TRBD2. From germline, CDR1 is SGHAT and CDR2 FQNNGV. Trimming cost V 5 bases and J 5 bases; bases outside gene matches: 13. The CDR3 consists of 17 residues. CDR3 nucleotides: TGTGCCAGCAGCAGCAGCCTATACTCGGGGGGGACCGGGGAGCTGTTTTTT. Its protein product is CASSSSLYSGGTGELFF. The whole variable domain, remainder taken from reference TRBV11-2 and TRBJ2-2, is EAGVAQSPRYKIIEKRQSVAFWCNPISGHATLYWYQQILGQGPKLLIQFQNNGVVDDSQLPKDRFSAERLKGVDSTLKIQPAKLEDSAVYLCASSSSLYSGGTGELFFGEGSRLTVL.

The rearrangement links TRBV19 to TRBJ2-1, with 12 positions matching TRBD2. Losses at the gene ends were 4 bases for V and 9 bases for J; bases not matched to a gene: 10. Germline CDR1 reads LNHDA; CDR2 reads SQIVND (reference sequence). The CDR3 has 16 residues. The CDR3 sequence: CASSTRSSGRAGEQFF. The CDR3 bases are TGTGCCAGTAGTACCCGATCTAGCGGGAGGGCCGGTGAGCAGTTCTTC.

The chain combines TRBV9 with TRBJ2-1, with D hard to call. The CDR3 covers 12 residues. V lost 2 bases, J lost 9 bases, and 9 bases lay in between. Germline V gene sequence: CDR1 SGDLS, CDR2 YYNGEE. In DNA form, the CDR3 reads TGTGCCAGCAGCGTGATGACGGGTGAGCAGTTCTTC. Residues: CASSVMTGEQFF.

The chain combines TRBV5-4 with TRBJ2-3; no firm D call. Germline V gives CDR1 SGHNT, CDR2 YYREEE (reference sequence). The CDR3 totals 15 residues. The V gene lost 2 bases and the J gene lost 3 bases, with 13 bases spanning the gap. CDR3 DNA: TGTGCCAGCAGCTTCCGTGGCGGAGAAACAGATACGCAGTATTTT. Its translation: CASSFRGGETDTQYF.

This clone was picked up many times. The chain carries TRBV4-2 and TRBJ2-7; 7 bases fit TRBD2. Germline V gives CDR1 LGHNA, CDR2 YNFKEQ. The trim removed 2 bases at V and 3 bases at J, leaving 22 bases unmatched. CDR3 length equals 20 residues. CDR3 coding DNA: TGTGCCAGCAGCCAACCGCACGCTAGCGGTCCCAAACCCCCCCTCTACGAGCAGTACTTC. Its protein is CASSQPHASGPKPPLYEQYF.

At least ten counts were recorded for this clone. The chain links TRBV19 to TRBJ2-2, with D maybe TRBD1 (6 bases). Germline loops: CDR1 LNHDA, CDR2 SQIVND (reference sequence). The CDR3 has 14 amino acids. V gave up 6 bases and J gave up 1 base, with 9 bases separating them. This CDR3 is CASRGTMNTGELFF. CDR3 coding DNA: TGTGCCAGTAGAGGGACAATGAACACCGGGGAGCTGTTTTTT. Full variable domain (missing parts from reference TRBV19 and TRBJ2-2): DGGITQSPKYLFRKEGQNVTLSCEQNLNHDAMYWYRQDPGQGLRLIYYSQIVNDFQKGDIAEGYSVSREKKESFPLTVTSAQKNPTAFYLCASRGTMNTGELFFGEGSRLTVL.

The rearrangement links TRBV4-3 to TRBJ2-6; 8 nucleotides line up with TRBD1. CDR1 LGHNA and CDR2 YSLEER come from the germline V gene. This CDR3 contains 12 residues. Unmatched junction bases numbered 3, after V lost 0 bases and J lost 17 bases. This CDR3 is CASSQDGTGVTF. The DNA of the CDR3 is TGCGCCAGCAGCCAAGATGGGACAGGCGTGACTTTC.

The chain combines TRBV6-1 with TRBJ2-7; TRBD2 might be the D (6 bases). The CDR3 sequence is 16 residues long. V was shortened by 0 bases and J by 7 bases, with 19 bases between the two germline ends. Germline CDR1 reads MNHNS; CDR2 reads SASEGT. DNA of the CDR3: TGTGCCAGCAGTGAAGCCGCTGCGGCTACCCGGGGGGAGCAGTACTTC. Amino acid sequence: CASSEAAAATRGEQYF.

This clone appeared a few times. The chain has TRBV19 and TRBJ1-1; D gene unclear. The CDR3 sequence is 16 residues long. V lost 3 bases to trimming and J lost 5 bases, with 19 bases between them. The V gene's germline CDR1 is LNHDA and CDR2 SQIVND (reference sequence). CDR3 amino acids: CASSIRRAGVSTEAFF. CDR3 DNA sequence: TGTGCCAGTAGTATTAGGCGAGCAGGCGTGAGTACTGAAGCTTTCTTT.

A few counts support this clone. The DNA for the CDR3 is TGCGCCAGCAGCCCGACAGGGATGTACACTGAAGCTTTCTTT. Its protein product is CASSPTGMYTEAFF. The rearrangement uses TRBV5-1 and TRBJ1-1; 7 nucleotides line up with TRBD1. V was pared by 4 bases and J by 3 bases, with 6 bases of the junction left unmatched. CDR1 and CDR2 (germline): SGHRS, YFSETQ. The CDR3 spans 14 residues.

Notes on this clone: Other DNA sequences in the same sample also yield this CDR3. The chain joins TRBV19 to TRBJ1-1; weak D call: TRBD1 (5 bases). The CDR3 runs to 11 residues. Per the germline V gene, CDR1 is LNHDA and CDR2 is SQIVND (reference sequence). Trimming took 5 bases from V and 8 from J, leaving 9 bases between them. CDR3: CASSGRTEAFF. The CDR3 DNA reads TGTGCCAGTAGTGGGAGGACAGAAGCTTTCTTT.

The chain uses TRBV29-1 and TRBJ2-7; 7 bases fit TRBD2. This CDR3 is 12 amino acids long. The germline gives CDR1 SQVTM, CDR2 ANQGSEA. Trimming at V came to 6 bases and at J to 5 bases, leaving 7 bases not matched to a gene. CDR3 bases: TGCAGCGTGGGGGGGGATATGGACGAGCAGTACTTC. It specifies CSVGGDMDEQYF.

The table lists this clone with a count of one. This sequence joins TRBV19 and TRBJ1-5; D is unresolved. The CDR3 runs to 13 residues. Trimming removed 3 bases from V and 6 bases from J, with 9 bases in between. Per germline, CDR1 LNHDA and CDR2 SQIVND (reference sequence). The CDR3 here is CASSISGSQPQHF. CDR3 DNA sequence: TGTGCCAGTAGTATTTCGGGGAGTCAGCCCCAGCATTTT.

This clone was seen only a few times. This chain uses TRBV5-5 with TRBJ1-3, with 7 bases that match TRBD1. The CDR3 totals 17 residues. Germline V gene sequence: CDR1 SGHKS, CDR2 YYEKEE (reference sequence). The ends lost 4 bases at V and 0 bases at J; junction bases unmatched: 10. DNA for the CDR3: TGTGCCAGCAGCATAAACATGGGACAGATCTCTGGAAACACCATATATTTT. Its protein product is CASSINMGQISGNTIYF.

This clone was seen only once. The J gene is TRBJ2-1, the V gene TRBV4-1; D gene unclear. The CDR3 length is 16 residues. Trimming left V 2 bases short and J 3 bases short, with 14 bases between. Looked up from germline, CDR1 is MGHRA and CDR2 is YSYEKL. The CDR3 spells CASSQRSRDHYNEQFF. The CDR3 region has the DNA TGCGCCAGCAGCCAACGTTCTAGAGATCACTACAATGAGCAGTTCTTC.

This chain links TRBV11-2 with TRBJ1-1; no definite D call. The V end was cut by 4 bases, the J end by 4 bases, with 16 bases between. Germline V CDR1 and CDR2: SGHAT, FQNNGV. This CDR3 region has 15 residues. The CDR3 DNA follows: TGTGCCAGCAGCTCCCTGATTAGGACTGCCACTGAAGCTTTCTTT. It specifies CASSSLIRTATEAFF.

The rearrangement joins TRBV5-4 to TRBJ1-3, with 9 nucleotides matching TRBD1. Germline V lookup: CDR1 SGHNT, CDR2 YYREEE (reference sequence). CDR3 size: 15 residues. With 5 bases clipped from V and 3 bases from J, the junction kept 6 bases outside the gene matches. CDR3 amino acids: CASREQGARGNTIYF. The CDR3 nucleotides are TGTGCCAGCAGAGAACAGGGGGCGCGTGGAAACACCATATATTTT.

The chain recombines TRBV11-2 with TRBJ1-4; D is perhaps TRBD1 (5 bases). The CDR3 is made up of 13 amino acids. Trimming took 7 bases from V and 5 from J, leaving 11 bases between them. Germline V gene data show CDR1 as SGHAT and CDR2 as FQNNGV. This CDR3 reads CASNRQLNEKLFF. Here the CDR3 DNA reads TGTGCCAGCAACCGACAGCTCAATGAAAAACTGTTTTTT.

The genes are TRBV10-3 and TRBJ2-7; 11 positions match TRBD2. The V gene end was trimmed by 10 bases and the J gene end by 2 bases; junction bases not matched to a gene: 10. Germline values: CDR1 ENHRY, CDR2 SYGVKD. The CDR3 sequence is 15 residues long. CDR3 coding DNA: TGTGCCACGACCCCTTATAGCGGGAGGGCCTACGAGCAGTACTTC. Encoded protein: CATTPYSGRAYEQYF.

The chain links TRBV24-1 to TRBJ2-5, with D tentatively TRBD1 (6 bases). The CDR3 consists of 17 residues. Germline V lookup: CDR1 KGHDR, CDR2 SFDVKD. V was shortened by 4 bases and J by 4 bases, with 21 bases between the two germline ends. DNA of the CDR3: TGTGCCACCAGTGACCCCACCCCAGGGGCGTCAGGAGAGACCCAGTACTTC. Translating gives CATSDPTPGASGETQYF.

The chain combines TRBV6-1 with TRBJ1-4; possibly TRBD1 for D (6 bases). CDR1 and CDR2 (germline): MNHNS, SASEGT. The ends were cut back, 1 base at V and 4 bases at J, with 10 bases in the middle. The CDR3 runs 15 residues. For the CDR3, the DNA is TGTGCCAGCAGTGAAGTATGGGGGCTTAATGAAAAACTGTTTTTT. The encoded protein is CASSEVWGLNEKLFF.